What follows are 30 T cell receptor beta chains derived from one specimen sequenced in a study of T cell repertoires in cytomegalovirus infection. Using its own MiXCR run on the reads, TCRdb lists one record per CDR3 protein. The profile shows about 440,000 distinct CDR3 sequences, roughly 31% of them singletons. Material for sequencing was PBMCs. These receptors were obtained from a human donor in good health (CMV status not recorded). Some clones in this sample may be carry-over from other donors' samples.

This clonotype was observed a handful of times. This chain joins TRBV7-9 and TRBJ2-1; D possibly corresponds to TRBD1 (6 bases). Germline V gives CDR1 SEHNR, CDR2 FQNEAQ (reference sequence). V lost 5 bases and J lost 15, with 26 bases in between. The CDR3 runs 15 residues. The CDR3 loop is CASSPTGRDTSSWFF. The CDR3 DNA sequence: TGTGCCAGCAGCCCAACGGGACGGGACACCTCCAGTTGGTTCTTC.

The CDR3 coding sequence is TGTGCCAGCAGTCCGACTCTGGGATCTAATGAAAAACTGTTTTTT. This gives the protein CASSPTLGSNEKLFF. This chain connects TRBV6-5 to TRBJ1-4; no clear D. This CDR3 contains 15 residues. Per germline, CDR1 MNHEY and CDR2 SVGAGI. Trimming cost V 5 bases and J 3 bases, with 13 bases left between them.

This clonotype occurred many times. V and J are TRBV7-2 and TRBJ1-2, with TRBD1 identical over 9 bases. The CDR3 loop spans 14 amino acids. The V segment lost 2 bases and the J segment 8 bases; nucleotides outside the gene matches: 6. CDR1 and CDR2 from the germline V gene are SGHTA and FQGNSA. CDR3 sequence reads: CASSLRQGVTGYTF. The CDR3 DNA sequence: TGTGCCAGCAGCTTACGACAGGGGGTGACCGGCTACACCTTC. The full variable domain, completed using reference TRBV7-2 and TRBJ1-2, is GAGVSQSPSNKVTEKGKDVELRCDPISGHTALYWYRQSLGQGLEFLIYFQGNSAPDKSGLPSDRFSAERTGGSVSTLTIQRTQQEDSAVYLCASSLRQGVTGYTFGSGTRLTVV.

This clonotype has ten or more counts. V is TRBV12-3 or TRBV12-4 and J is TRBJ2-3; 11 nucleotides align to TRBD2. V lost 4 bases to trimming and J lost 1 base; unmatched junction nucleotides: 10. CDR3 length equals 18 residues. The chain's CDR3 is CASSSGTSGSPRTDTQYF. The CDR3 region has the DNA TGTGCCAGCAGTTCCGGGACTAGCGGCTCCCCCCGCACAGATACGCAGTATTTT.

The rearrangement links TRBV5-4 to TRBJ2-2, with a possible D match to TRBD2 (6 bases). The germline V gene has CDR1 SGHNT and CDR2 YYREEE (reference sequence). CDR3 length: 15 residues. V was cut by 3 bases and J by 2 bases, with 11 bases left in between. CDR3 nucleotides: TGTGCCAGCAGCTGGAGGGACTTTAACACCGGGGAGCTGTTTTTT. The encoded protein is CASSWRDFNTGELFF. The full variable domain, rest sourced from reference TRBV5-4 and TRBJ2-2, is ETGVTQSPTHLIKTRGQQVTLRCSSQSGHNTVSWYQQALGQGPQFIFQYYREEENGRGNFPPRFSGLQFPNYSSELNVNALELDDSALYLCASSWRDFNTGELFFGEGSRLTVL.

This chain connects TRBV28 to TRBJ2-7; 10 bases are shared with TRBD1. The CDR3 length is 13 residues. From germline, CDR1 is MDHEN and CDR2 SYDVKM. Trimming took 6 bases from V and 4 from J; bases not matched to a gene: 3. The CDR3 region is CASRRDRGYEQYF. The CDR3 DNA is TGTGCCAGCAGACGGGACAGGGGATACGAGCAGTACTTC.

This clonotype was seen a few times. This chain's CDR3 is CASREGLPSYEQYF. CDR3 in DNA: TGTGCCAGCAGGGAGGGACTCCCTTCCTACGAGCAGTACTTC. The J gene is TRBJ2-7, the V gene TRBV6-2 or TRBV6-3, with D perhaps TRBD2 (6 bases). This CDR3 has 14 residues. Trimming stripped 6 bases from V and 1 base from J, with 13 bases between. Germline assignment: CDR1 MNHEY and CDR2 SVGEGT.

The V gene is TRBV6-1, the J gene TRBJ1-5, with unresolved D. CDR3 size: 11 residues. Trimming removed 11 bases from V and 2 bases from J, with 7 bases in between. The germline gives CDR1 MNHNS, CDR2 SASEGT. The CDR3 nucleotides are TGTGCCGGTGGGGGCAATCAGCCCCAGCATTTT. Protein product: CAGGGNQPQHF.

This chain connects TRBV19 to TRBJ1-1, with 7 bases that match TRBD1. Germline V gene sequence: CDR1 LNHDA, CDR2 SQIVND (reference sequence). This CDR3 region has 14 residues. V shed 1 base, J shed 3 bases, and the junction held 2 bases outside the gene matches. In nucleotides, the CDR3 is TGTGCCAGTAGTATAGTAGGACAGGACACTGAAGCTTTCTTT. Translated: CASSIVGQDTEAFF.

The chain links TRBV29-1 to TRBJ1-1; D remains unclear. CDR1 SQVTM and CDR2 ANQGSEA come from the germline V gene. The CDR3 extends over 12 amino acids. The V end was cut by 4 bases, the J end by 1 base, with 7 bases between. This CDR3 is CSVVRQNTEAFF. Written as DNA, the CDR3 is TGCAGCGTTGTCCGGCAGAACACTGAAGCTTTCTTT.

This clonotype was recorded a few times. The J gene is TRBJ2-1, the V gene TRBV5-6, with D possibly TRBD2 on 7 matching bases. CDR1 SGHDT and CDR2 YYEEEE come from the germline V gene. CDR3 length: 16 amino acids. Between the trimmed V and J ends, which lost 0 bases and 4 bases, there was a span of 14 bases. Written as DNA, the CDR3 is TGTGCCAGCAGCTTGGACACAGGGAGGGTTTACAATGAGCAGTTCTTC. It translates to CASSLDTGRVYNEQFF.

The J gene is TRBJ2-3, the V gene TRBV6-5; D gene uncertain. Trimming stripped 0 bases from V and 5 bases from J, with 9 bases between. CDR1 and CDR2 (germline): MNHEY, SVGAGI. This CDR3 has 14 residues. The CDR3 loop is CASSYSSVGDTQYF. CDR3 nucleotide sequence: TGTGCCAGCAGTTACTCGAGCGTCGGAGATACGCAGTATTTT.

The rearrangement uses TRBV28 and TRBJ2-7; 8 bases match TRBD2. V lost 2 bases and J lost 3; bases outside the gene matches: 6. The CDR3 extends over 15 amino acids. Germline CDR1 MDHEN, CDR2 SYDVKM. CDR3 sequence reads: CASSLSGGPIYEQYF. As DNA, the CDR3 is TGTGCCAGCAGTTTAAGCGGGGGCCCGATCTACGAGCAGTACTTC.

Comments on this clonotype: Sequence at one end of the junction differs from germline and may be a read error. J is TRBJ1-3 and V is TRBV7-6; D ambiguous. Germline lookup yields CDR1 SGHVS and CDR2 FNYEAQ. The CDR3 runs 15 residues. CDR3 nucleotide sequence: TGTGTCAGCAGCTTAAGTTCCGGAGCTGGAAACACCATATATTTT. Protein product: CVSSLSSGAGNTIYF.

The rearrangement uses TRBV20-1 and TRBJ1-2; 9 bases are a match to TRBD1. Germline CDR1 DFQATT, CDR2 SNEGSKA (reference sequence). J was trimmed by 4 bases and V by 1 base; bases with no gene match: 7. CDR3 length equals 15 residues. The CDR3 is CSARGTGASGYGYTF. CDR3 nucleotides: TGCAGTGCTAGAGGGACAGGGGCTTCCGGCTATGGCTACACCTTC.

There are a few counts of this clonotype. V usage is TRBV6-1 and J usage is TRBJ2-7; D not resolved. Germline loops: CDR1 MNHNS, CDR2 SASEGT. Trimming shortened V by 1 base and J by 6 bases, and 13 bases separated the two germline ends. CDR3 size: 14 residues. CDR3 bases: TGTGCCAGCAGTGAAGAGCTTGGGTGGGGCGAGCAGTACTTC. This codes for CASSEELGWGEQYF.

The J gene is TRBJ2-5, the V gene TRBV7-6; D is undetermined. V dropped 7 bases and J dropped 1 base, with 13 bases sitting between them. Looked up from germline, CDR1 is SGHVS and CDR2 is FNYEAQ. This CDR3 is built from 14 residues. Here the CDR3 DNA reads TGTGCCAGCAACCCTCCACAGAGCCAAGAGACCCAGTACTTC. Its translation: CASNPPQSQETQYF.

The chain couples TRBV11-2 to TRBJ2-4; the D is unclear. V was trimmed by 2 bases and J by 7 bases, leaving 3 bases between them. The CDR3 is 11 residues long. Germline CDR1 reads SGHAT; CDR2 reads FQNNGV. The CDR3 coding sequence is TGTGCCAGCAGCTTATCCAACATTCAGTACTTC. This gives the protein CASSLSNIQYF.

For this clonotype: At one end the junction does not follow the germline gene, possibly because of a read error. The chain joins TRBV20-1 to TRBJ2-4, with D possibly being TRBD1 (5 bases). Germline CDR1 reads DFQATT; CDR2 reads SNEGSKA (reference sequence). The CDR3 contains 15 residues. CDR3: CSAPGQGRPKNSQYF. CDR3 DNA sequence: TGCAGTGCCCCTGGGCAGGGAAGACCCAAAAACAGTCAGTACTTC.

This clonotype was seen repeatedly, ten times or more. The J gene is TRBJ2-3, the V gene TRBV7-8; D may be TRBD1 or TRBD2 (5 bases each). V was cut by 3 bases and J by 0 bases, with 10 bases left in between. Per germline, CDR1 SGHVS and CDR2 FQNEAQ. The CDR3 spans 15 residues. CDR3 protein: CASSFEGPSTDTQYF. As DNA, the CDR3 is TGTGCCAGCAGCTTCGAGGGGCCCAGCACAGATACGCAGTATTTT.

This clonotype was found a few times. The chain carries TRBV18 and TRBJ1-3, with D maybe TRBD1 (5 bases). Germline V lookup: CDR1 KGHSH, CDR2 LQKENI. Trimming pared 1 base from V and 2 bases from J, leaving 6 bases between. CDR3 length: 14 residues. The chain's CDR3 is CASSPRTTGNTIYF. CDR3 DNA sequence: TGTGCCAGCTCACCACGGACAACTGGAAACACCATATATTTT.

V usage is TRBV11-1 and J usage is TRBJ2-3; 8 positions match TRBD1. This CDR3 contains 13 residues. Germline trimming cut 5 bases from V and 9 bases from J; bases unmatched to any gene: 7. Germline CDR1 SGHAT, CDR2 FQDESV (reference sequence). In DNA form, the CDR3 reads TGTGCCAGCAGCGTGGGACAGGCCTTGACGCAGTATTTT. Translation: CASSVGQALTQYF. The variable domain in full, completed from reference TRBV11-1 and TRBJ2-3, reads EAEVAQSPRYKITEKSQAVAFWCDPISGHATLYWYRQILGQGPELLVQFQDESVVDDSQLPKDRFSAERLKGVDSTLKIQPAELGDSAMYLCASSVGQALTQYFGPGTRLTVL.

This sequence joins TRBV7-6 and TRBJ2-6, with a weak D call TRBD1 (6 bases). CDR3 length: 16 residues. The V and J ends lost 5 bases and 0 bases respectively, with 11 bases between them. Germline CDR1 SGHVS, CDR2 FNYEAQ. The CDR3, as DNA: TGTGCCAGCAGCACCGGACAGTACTCTGGGGCCAACGTCCTGACTTTC. Protein: CASSTGQYSGANVLTF.

With respect to this clonotype: Because it lacks the conserved phenylalanine or tryptophan at the end, this CDR3 is likely a read error. This chain links TRBV12-3 or TRBV12-4 with TRBJ1-1, with 8 nucleotides matching TRBD1. After removal of 5 bases from V and 4 bases from J, the junction contained 9 bases not matched to a gene. The CDR3 is made up of 15 amino acids. In nucleotides, the CDR3 is TGTGCCAGCAGTCCTATGACAGGGGTCGGCACTGAAGCTTTCATT. Protein: CASSPMTGVGTEAFI.

Details on this clonotype: The junction shows a germline mismatch at one end, possibly a read error. The gene calls are TRBV6-1 and TRBJ1-2, with D maybe TRBD1 (6 bases). CDR3 length: 19 amino acids. Germline CDR1 and CDR2: MNHNS and SASEGT. The chain's CDR3 is CASSQAGPAGTKGYYGYTF. In DNA form, the CDR3 reads TGTGCCAGCAGTCAAGCTGGGCCGGCCGGGACAAAGGGATACTATGGCTACACCTTC.

The chain combines TRBV6-1 with TRBJ1-1; D unclear. This CDR3 comprises 13 residues. Trimming cost V 7 bases and J 4 bases, with 13 bases left between them. Germline lookup yields CDR1 MNHNS and CDR2 SASEGT. The CDR3 DNA reads as TGTGCCAGCATCGTTGAGGTTGGCACTGAAGCTTTCTTT. Residues: CASIVEVGTEAFF.

This clonotype was observed a few times. V usage is TRBV6-2 or TRBV6-3 and J usage is TRBJ2-1; TRBD2 is a possible D gene (6 bases). Germline V gives CDR1 MNHEY, CDR2 SVGEGT. V lost 2 bases and J lost 0, with 17 bases in between. The CDR3 runs to 18 residues. In DNA form, the CDR3 reads TGTGCCAGCAGTTACATTGTAGTTTGGAGGGACTCCTACAATGAGCAGTTCTTC. Protein product: CASSYIVVWRDSYNEQFF.

This clonotype was observed a handful of times. CDR3 sequence: CASSLATGQNFQYF. CDR3 bases: TGTGCCAGCAGCTTGGCAACGGGGCAGAATTTTCAGTATTTT. This sequence joins TRBV5-4 and TRBJ2-3; TRBD1 or TRBD2 may be the D gene (5 bases each). This CDR3 contains 14 residues. Looked up from germline, CDR1 is SGHNT and CDR2 is YYREEE (reference sequence). Trimming took off 0 bases at V and 12 bases at J, with 17 bases between the two ends. The variable domain in full, completed from reference TRBV5-4 and TRBJ2-3, reads ETGVTQSPTHLIKTRGQQVTLRCSSQSGHNTVSWYQQALGQGPQFIFQYYREEENGRGNFPPRFSGLQFPNYSSELNVNALELDDSALYLCASSLATGQNFQYFGPGTRLTVL.

This clonotype was recorded at least ten times. V is TRBV7-9 and J is TRBJ2-1; perhaps TRBD2 as D (6 bases). The germline V gene has CDR1 SEHNR and CDR2 FQNEAQ (reference sequence). The CDR3 contains 16 residues. Trimming removed 5 bases from V and 0 bases from J, with 14 bases in between. CDR3 coding DNA: TGTGCCAGCAGCCATGACGGGACTTACTCCTACAATGAGCAGTTCTTC. As protein: CASSHDGTYSYNEQFF.

This clonotype turned up a few times. CDR3 amino acids: CASSIPGQTQYF. In DNA form, the CDR3 reads TGTGCCAGTAGTATCCCGGGACAGACGCAGTATTTT. The chain combines TRBV19 with TRBJ2-3; TRBD1 matches 7 bases. The CDR3 is made up of 12 amino acids. J lost 9 bases, V lost 3 bases, and 3 bases had no gene match. Germline V gene sequence: CDR1 LNHDA, CDR2 SQIVND (reference sequence).